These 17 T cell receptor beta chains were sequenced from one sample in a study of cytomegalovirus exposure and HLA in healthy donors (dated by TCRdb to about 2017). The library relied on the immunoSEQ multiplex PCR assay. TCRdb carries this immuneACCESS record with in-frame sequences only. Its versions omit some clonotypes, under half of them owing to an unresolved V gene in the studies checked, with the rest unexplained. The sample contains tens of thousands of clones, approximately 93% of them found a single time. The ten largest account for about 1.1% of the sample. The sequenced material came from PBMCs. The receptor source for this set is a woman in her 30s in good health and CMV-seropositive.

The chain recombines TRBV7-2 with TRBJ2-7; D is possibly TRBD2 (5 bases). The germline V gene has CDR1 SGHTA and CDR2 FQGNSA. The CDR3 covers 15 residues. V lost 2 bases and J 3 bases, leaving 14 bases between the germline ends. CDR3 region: CASSLNSGGDYEQYF. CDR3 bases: TGTGCCAGCAGCTTAAATAGTGGAGGTGACTACGAGCAGTACTTC.

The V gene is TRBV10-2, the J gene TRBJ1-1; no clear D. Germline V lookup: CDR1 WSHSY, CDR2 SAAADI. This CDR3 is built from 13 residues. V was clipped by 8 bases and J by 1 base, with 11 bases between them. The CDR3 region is CASLRSQNTEAFF. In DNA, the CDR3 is TGCGCCAGCTTGAGGAGCCAGAACACTGAAGCTTTCTTT.

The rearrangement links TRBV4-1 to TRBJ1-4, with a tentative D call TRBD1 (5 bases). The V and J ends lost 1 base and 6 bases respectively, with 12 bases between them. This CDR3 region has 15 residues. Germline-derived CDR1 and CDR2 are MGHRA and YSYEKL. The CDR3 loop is CASSQAQVLDEKLFF. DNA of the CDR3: TGCGCCAGCAGCCAAGCACAGGTCCTGGATGAAAAACTGTTTTTT.

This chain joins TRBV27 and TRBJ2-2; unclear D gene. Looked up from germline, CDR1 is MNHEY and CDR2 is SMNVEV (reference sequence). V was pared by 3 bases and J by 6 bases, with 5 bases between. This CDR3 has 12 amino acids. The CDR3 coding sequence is TGTGCCAGCAGTTTCCACTCCGGGGAGCTGTTTTTT. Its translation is CASSFHSGELFF.

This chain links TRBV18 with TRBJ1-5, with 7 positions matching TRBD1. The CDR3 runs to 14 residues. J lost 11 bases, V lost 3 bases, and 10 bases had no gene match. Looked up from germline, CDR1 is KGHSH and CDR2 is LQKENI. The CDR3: CASSPGTDRRTQHF. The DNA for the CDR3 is TGTGCCAGCTCACCCGGGACAGACAGGAGGACCCAGCATTTT.

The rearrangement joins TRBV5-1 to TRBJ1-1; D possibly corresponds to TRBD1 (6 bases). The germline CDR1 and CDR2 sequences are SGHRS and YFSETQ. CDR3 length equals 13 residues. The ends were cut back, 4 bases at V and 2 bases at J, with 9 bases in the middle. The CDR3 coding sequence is TGCGCCAGCAGCCCGGACAGTAACACTGAAGCTTTCTTT. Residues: CASSPDSNTEAFF.

Here the CDR3 reads CSASGAGYTF. Written as DNA, the CDR3 is TGCAGTGCTAGTGGGGCGGGCTACACCTTC. This sequence joins TRBV20-1 and TRBJ1-2, with D perhaps TRBD1 (5 bases). Trimming left V 3 bases short and J 8 bases short, with 7 bases between. Germline lookup yields CDR1 DFQATT and CDR2 SNEGSKA (reference sequence). This CDR3 spans 10 amino acids.

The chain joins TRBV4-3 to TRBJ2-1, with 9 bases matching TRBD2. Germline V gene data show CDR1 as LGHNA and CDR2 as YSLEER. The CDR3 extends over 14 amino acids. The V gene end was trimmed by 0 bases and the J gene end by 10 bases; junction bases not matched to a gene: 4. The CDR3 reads CASSQEAREGEQFF. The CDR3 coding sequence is TGCGCCAGCAGCCAAGAGGCGCGGGAGGGGGAGCAGTTCTTC.

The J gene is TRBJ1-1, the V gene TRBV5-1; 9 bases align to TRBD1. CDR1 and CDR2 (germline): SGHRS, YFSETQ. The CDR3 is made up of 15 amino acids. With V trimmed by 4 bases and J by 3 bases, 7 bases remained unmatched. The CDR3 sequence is CASSTGTGMYTEAFF. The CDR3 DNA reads TGCGCCAGCAGCACAGGGACAGGGATGTACACTGAAGCTTTCTTT.

DNA of the CDR3: TGTGCCAGTACCCATGGGGTGGGGGGAACGAACACCGGGGAGCTGTTTTTT. It translates to CASTHGVGGTNTGELFF. The chain employs TRBV19 and TRBJ2-2; tentatively, D is TRBD2 (6 bases). The CDR3 is 17 amino acids. Between the trimmed V and J ends, which lost 7 bases and 0 bases, there was a span of 18 bases. CDR1 and CDR2 from the germline V gene are LNHDA and SQIVND (reference sequence). Supplemented by reference TRBV19 and TRBJ2-2, the full variable domain reads DGGITQSPKYLFRKEGQNVTLSCEQNLNHDAMYWYRQDPGQGLRLIYYSQIVNDFQKGDIAEGYSVSREKKESFPLTVTSAQKNPTAFYLCASTHGVGGTNTGELFFGEGSRLTVL.

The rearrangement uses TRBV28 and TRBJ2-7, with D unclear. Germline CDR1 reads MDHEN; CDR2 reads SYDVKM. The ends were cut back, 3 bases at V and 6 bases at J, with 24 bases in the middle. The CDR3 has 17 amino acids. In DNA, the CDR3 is TGTGCCAGCAGTTTTATTGTAGGAGCCGGCTCTAAGCCCGAGCAGTACTTC. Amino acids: CASSFIVGAGSKPEQYF.

The CDR3 protein is CASSALTGFAEAFF. The CDR3 DNA is TGTGCCAGCAGCGCCCTGACAGGGTTTGCTGAAGCTTTCTTT. The gene calls are TRBV9 and TRBJ1-1, with 7 bases matching TRBD1. Looked up from germline, CDR1 is SGDLS and CDR2 is YYNGEE. Trimming removed 3 bases from V and 6 bases from J; junction bases left unmatched: 8. The CDR3 runs 14 residues.

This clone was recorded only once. The CDR3, as DNA: TGTGCCAGCAGCCTAACGGGGCACCGGGACAGCATCCTCCTTGGCACAGATACGCAGTATTTT. This gives the protein CASSLTGHRDSILLGTDTQYF. The J gene is TRBJ2-3, the V gene TRBV27; 7 bases align to TRBD1. The CDR3 is made up of 21 amino acids. Germline V CDR1 and CDR2: MNHEY, SMNVEV (reference sequence). The junction had 25 bases not matched to a gene; V was cut back by 6 bases and J by 1 base.

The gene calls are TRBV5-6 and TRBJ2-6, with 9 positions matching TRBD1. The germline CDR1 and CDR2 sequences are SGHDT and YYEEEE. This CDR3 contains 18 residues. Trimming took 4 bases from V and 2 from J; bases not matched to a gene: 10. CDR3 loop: CASSPLGQGVPGANVLTF. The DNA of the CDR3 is TGTGCCAGCAGCCCCTTGGGACAGGGAGTTCCTGGGGCCAACGTCCTGACTTTC. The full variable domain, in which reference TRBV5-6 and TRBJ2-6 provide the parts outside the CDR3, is DAGVTQSPTHLIKTRGQQVTLRCSPKSGHDTVSWYQQALGQGPQFIFQYYEEEERQRGNFPDRFSGHQFPNYSSELNVNALLLGDSALYLCASSPLGQGVPGANVLTFGAGSRLTVL.

The CDR3 loop is CASSVPRGLTYEQYF. CDR3 nucleotide sequence: TGTGCCAGCAGCGTCCCCAGGGGGCTCACCTACGAGCAGTACTTC. The chain carries TRBV28 and TRBJ2-7; 8 bases are shared with TRBD1. The CDR3 totals 15 residues. With V trimmed by 6 bases and J by 2 bases, 9 bases remained unmatched. Germline CDR1 and CDR2: MDHEN and SYDVKM. Based on the CDR3 plus reference TRBV28 and TRBJ2-7, the full variable domain is DVKVTQSSRYLVKRTGEKVFLECVQDMDHENMFWYRQDPGLGLRLIYFSYDVKMKEKGDIPEGYSVSREKKERFSLILESASTNQTSMYLCASSVPRGLTYEQYFGPGTRLTVT.

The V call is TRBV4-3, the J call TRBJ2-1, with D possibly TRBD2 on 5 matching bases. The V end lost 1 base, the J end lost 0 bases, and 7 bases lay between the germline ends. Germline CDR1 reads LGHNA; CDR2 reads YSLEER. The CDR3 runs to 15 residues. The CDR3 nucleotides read TGCGCCAGCAGCCAAGGTCGGGGCTCCTACAATGAGCAGTTCTTC. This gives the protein CASSQGRGSYNEQFF.

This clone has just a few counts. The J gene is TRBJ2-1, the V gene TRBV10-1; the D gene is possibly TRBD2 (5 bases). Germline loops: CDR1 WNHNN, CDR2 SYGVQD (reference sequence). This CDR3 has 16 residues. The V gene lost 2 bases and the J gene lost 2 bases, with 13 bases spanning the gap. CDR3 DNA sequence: TGCGCCAGCAGTGAGAGGCTAGCCAGCACCTACAATGAGCAGTTCTTC. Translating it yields CASSERLASTYNEQFF.